This T cell receptor beta chain was sequenced for a study of CD8 T cells in ankylosing spondylitis. MiXCR, run by TCRdb on the 5' RACE reads, gives a single entry per CDR3 protein. Seen here are under 200,000 distinct CDR3 sequences, 9.8% observed once, and the top ten hold less than 15%. Germline V gene lookup returns CDR1 SNHLY and CDR2 FYNNEI. This CDR3 has 14 amino acids. V was clipped by 2 bases and J by 3 bases; unmatched bases: 3. Ten or more counts support this clonotype. Its antigen remains unknown. Study conclusions and caveats: Several highly homologous variants made up a TCR beta motif that seemed to typify ankylosing spondylitis blood. Reports say disease-linked clones showed up significantly more in matched ankylosing spondylitis synovial fluid.

Sequenced: blood, either unsorted or a sorted T cell fraction (not recorded which). This clonotype was sampled from a female donor with ankylosing spondylitis or in good health (not recorded which). V and J are TRBV2 and TRBJ2-7; 8 nucleotides align to TRBD2. The CDR3 is CASSESGSVYEQYF. The CDR3 DNA follows: TGTGCCAGCAGTGAAAGCGGGAGCGTCTACGAGCAGTACTTC.